Sequencing of this T cell receptor beta chain was carried out in a study of shared clonotypes between healthy human individuals. CD45RO-negative CD8 cells positively selected for CCR7 made up the naive population, which excluded terminally differentiated effector memory CD45RA+ cells. Clones were sequenced by immunoSEQ multiplex PCR, and TCRdb holds only the in-frame ones, with some missing. The sample holds about 680,000 clones; around 92% are singletons and the top ten take nearly 25%. Trimming stripped 4 bases from V and 2 bases from J, with 17 bases between. The CDR3 has 16 residues. CDR1 is SNHLY and CDR2 is FYNNEI in the germline V gene.

This chain links TRBV2 with TRBJ1-2; D call uncertain. This receptor was taken from a young man in good health. Sequencing used naive CD8+ T cells sorted from blood. CDR3 sequence reads: CASSGERLSGNYGYTF. The CDR3, as DNA: TGTGCCAGCAGTGGGGAAAGGCTATCCGGCAACTATGGCTACACCTTC.